A selection of T cell receptor beta chains follows, all from one sample in a study of T cells in Graves' hyperthyroidism and ophthalmopathy. TCRdb fed the multiplex PCR reads into MiXCR, producing one record per CDR3 protein. This table holds about 350,000 distinct CDR3 sequences, about a sixth found once. The material sequenced was blood. The receptors derive from a woman in her thirties or forties with Graves' ophthalmopathy. CDR3s include the opening cysteine and the closing phenylalanine or tryptophan. D genes are given only for firm matches. A clone size is listed for some rows: how often the clone was seen (once, few, many), or a class if it is expanded.

>TRBV5-1|TRBJ2-7|-|many
CASREDGNSYEQYF
TGCGCCAGCAGGGAGGACGGGAACTCCTACGAGCAGTACTTC
>TRBV6-1|TRBJ1-2|-|few
CASRDQRGLGYTF
TGTGCCAGCAGGGACCAGCGTGGCCTTGGCTACACCTTC
>TRBV20-1|TRBJ1-1|TRBD1|many
CSADRANTEAFF
TGCAGTGCCGACAGGGCGAACACTGAAGCTTTCTTT
>TRBV28|TRBJ2-7|TRBD1|many
CASSSDRVLSYEQYF
TGTGCCAGCAGTTCGGACAGGGTGCTCTCCTACGAGCAGTACTTC
>TRBV29-1|TRBJ1-1|-|many
CSVEDPPSTEAFF
TGCAGCGTTGAAGATCCCCCCAGCACTGAAGCTTTCTTT
>TRBV12-3/TRBV12-4|TRBJ1-2|-|many
CASSLGLGGYTF
TGTGCCAGCAGTTTAGGCCTGGGAGGCTACACCTTC
>TRBV6-5|TRBJ2-7|-|many
CASSTDPENPYEQYF
TGTGCCAGCAGTACAGACCCGGAGAACCCCTACGAGCAGTACTTC
>TRBV6-2/TRBV6-3|TRBJ2-3|-|many
CASTARSRLDTQYF
TGTGCCAGCACTGCCAGGAGTCGACTGGATACGCAGTATTTT
>TRBV5-1|TRBJ1-1|-|-
CASSLSSGTEAFF
TGCGCCAGCAGCTTGTCATCCGGCACTGAAGCTTTCTTT
>TRBV6-5|TRBJ1-2|-|many
CASSSTAALNYGYTF
TGTGCCAGCAGTTCTACGGCGGCCCTTAACTATGGCTACACCTTC
>TRBV12-3/TRBV12-4|TRBJ2-5|-|many
CASSLRGPDYETQYF
TGTGCCAGCAGTTTACGGGGTCCGGATTACGAGACCCAGTACTTC
>TRBV29-1|TRBJ2-7|TRBD2|many
CSPLTGGLAGGHEQYF
TGCAGCCCATTGACCGGTGGACTAGCGGGAGGCCACGAGCAGTACTTC
>TRBV6-5|TRBJ2-6|-|many
CASSYATGANVLTF
TGTGCCAGCAGTTACGCGACTGGGGCCAACGTCCTGACTTTC
>TRBV6-1|TRBJ1-5|TRBD1|-
CASTDRGRNQPQHF
TGTGCCAGTACCGACAGGGGCCGAAATCAGCCCCAGCATTTT
>TRBV12-3/TRBV12-4|TRBJ1-1|-|few
CASSPASTNTEASF
TGTGCCAGCAGTCCGGCATCTACGAACACTGAAGCTTCCTTT
>TRBV27|TRBJ2-2|TRBD1|many
CASSQTGKVITGELFF
TGTGCCAGCAGTCAGACAGGGAAAGTTATCACCGGGGAGCTGTTTTTT
>TRBV19|TRBJ1-5|TRBD1|many
CASSIGQGDYQPQHF
TGTGCCAGTAGTATCGGACAGGGGGATTATCAGCCCCAGCATTTT
>TRBV28|TRBJ1-1|-|many
CASSPGDFF
TGTGCCAGCAGTCCAGGGGATTTCTTT
>TRBV28|TRBJ2-7|TRBD2|many
CASSLLTSGAYEQYF
TGTGCCAGCAGTTTATTGACTAGCGGAGCCTACGAGCAGTACTTC
>TRBV2|TRBJ1-1|-|-
CASKMFEGTEAFF
TGTGCCAGCAAAATGTTCGAGGGCACTGAAGCTTTCTTT
>TRBV6-1|TRBJ2-2|TRBD2|many
CASMGSGRAHTGELFF
TGTGCCAGCATGGGTAGCGGGAGGGCCCACACCGGGGAGCTGTTTTTT
>TRBV3-1|TRBJ2-5|TRBD1|many
CASQDRPQETQYF
TGTGCCAGCCAGGACAGGCCCCAAGAGACCCAGTACTTC
>TRBV4-1|TRBJ1-2|TRBD1|many
CASSPQGGDYGYTF
TGCGCCAGCAGCCCACAGGGGGGTGACTATGGCTACACCTTC
>TRBV7-2|TRBJ2-2|-|-
CASNLHGTGELFF
TGTGCCAGCAACTTGCACGGCACCGGGGAGCTGTTTTTT
>TRBV6-5|TRBJ2-7|-|many
CASSYSMESGYEQYF
TGTGCCAGCAGTTACTCTATGGAATCGGGGTACGAGCAGTACTTC
>TRBV11-2|TRBJ2-7|-|many
CASSQIGREAHEQYF
TGTGCCAGCAGCCAAATAGGACGTGAGGCCCACGAGCAGTACTTC
>TRBV6-1|TRBJ2-7|TRBD1|-
CASQRDRYEQYF
TGTGCCAGCCAAAGGGACAGATACGAGCAGTACTTC
>TRBV5-1|TRBJ2-6|TRBD2|-
CASSLALSGGISGANVLTF
TGCGCCAGCAGCTTGGCTTTATCGGGAGGAATCTCTGGGGCCAACGTCCTGACTTTC
>TRBV12-3/TRBV12-4|TRBJ2-7|-|many
CASSLGPGDSYEQYF
TGTGCCAGCAGTTTAGGGCCCGGGGACTCCTACGAGCAGTACTTC
>TRBV6-2/TRBV6-3|TRBJ2-5|TRBD1|many
CASSYGTGGLGETQYF
TGTGCCAGCAGTTACGGGACAGGGGGCTTAGGAGAGACCCAGTACTTC
>TRBV6-1|TRBJ2-2|TRBD1|-
CASRSGQGATGELFF
TGTGCCAGCAGAAGCGGACAGGGGGCCACCGGGGAGCTGTTTTTT
>TRBV10-3|TRBJ2-5|-|many
CAISEWGEETQYF
TGTGCCATCAGTGAGTGGGGAGAAGAGACCCAGTACTTC
>TRBV12-3/TRBV12-4|TRBJ2-5|TRBD2|few
CASSFRLAGGAETQYF
TGTGCCAGCAGTTTTCGGCTAGCGGGAGGCGCGGAGACCCAGTACTTC
>TRBV7-6|TRBJ2-7|-|many
CASSIQEGAGEQYF
TGTGCCAGCAGCATTCAAGAGGGGGCGGGGGAGCAGTACTTC
>TRBV5-1|TRBJ1-2|TRBD1|many
CASSPGTGDSYGYTF
TGCGCCAGCAGCCCCGGGACAGGGGACTCCTATGGCTACACCTTC
>TRBV2|TRBJ1-5|-|-
CASSEGQSSNQPQHF
TGTGCCAGCAGTGAAGGACAGTCTAGCAATCAGCCCCAGCATTTT
>TRBV29-1|TRBJ2-2|-|-
CSVLILGSGELFF
TGCAGCGTCCTTATACTGGGCTCCGGGGAGCTGTTTTTT
>TRBV7-3|TRBJ2-7|-|-
CARKTAYSYEQYF
TGTGCAAGAAAGACAGCGTACTCCTACGAGCAGTACTTC
>TRBV6-9|TRBJ2-7|TRBD2|-
CASSSRAGLAGNYEQYF
TGTGCCAGCAGTTCCCGGGCGGGGCTAGCGGGAAACTACGAGCAGTACTTC
>TRBV28|TRBJ1-1|TRBD1|many
CASSFPGQGVFPRNTEAFF
TGTGCCAGCAGTTTCCCGGGACAGGGGGTTTTCCCCCGGAACACTGAAGCTTTCTTT
>TRBV20-1|TRBJ2-7|TRBD2|many
CSARLAGSYEQYF
TGCAGTGCTCGACTAGCGGGCTCCTACGAGCAGTACTTC
>TRBV28|TRBJ2-4|-|many
CASSLARGHLAKNIQYF
TGTGCCAGCAGTTTAGCGAGGGGCCATCTAGCCAAAAACATTCAGTACTTC
>TRBV2|TRBJ1-2|-|many
CASRISAGFSVYGYTF
TGTGCCAGCAGGATTTCTGCAGGCTTTTCAGTGTATGGCTACACCTTC
>TRBV11-2|TRBJ1-2|-|many
CASSPRGRAFGYTF
TGTGCCAGCAGCCCTAGGGGCAGGGCTTTCGGCTACACCTTC
>TRBV9|TRBJ1-1|-|many
CASSPQGRQNTEAFF
TGTGCCAGCAGCCCGCAGGGAAGGCAGAACACTGAAGCTTTCTTT
>TRBV9|TRBJ2-5|TRBD2|many
CASSVSSGDQETQYF
TGTGCCAGCAGCGTATCTAGCGGGGACCAAGAGACCCAGTACTTC
>TRBV28|TRBJ1-4|TRBD1|-
CASSSDREGEKLFF
TGTGCCAGCAGTTCGGACAGGGAGGGAGAAAAACTGTTTTTT